This T cell receptor (beta chain) derives from a study of blood T cell repertoires in COVID-19 (dated by TCRdb to the early 2020s). About the investigation overall: Samples covering the acute and convalescent phases of COVID-19 were provided by collaborators in the United States, Italy and Spain. The prospective study material was composed of cDNA or gDNA derived from T cells, B-cell-depleted T cells, or PBMCs. Samples were obtained from the ongoing ImmuneRACE study (first 160 participants) and from over 1,000 subjects provided by 6 global collaborators. The repertoires were made available in a free public database intended to serve as a resource for research on the immune response to SARS-CoV-2. Nearly every sample came with metadata listing a de-identified subject ID, COVID-19 status, age in years and sex. HLA class I and class II types, where available, came from metadata supplied by the sample provider rather than from assay-based typing. Subjects who had been exposed to COVID-19, were actively infected with it, or had recovered from it provided the deeply sampled blood TCRbeta repertoires that made up the dataset.

Whole blood was collected in K2EDTA tubes by collaborating institutions according to the institutions' own protocols. Collaborator samples were shipped for TCRbeta analysis as frozen whole blood, isolated PBMCs, or DNA extracted from either sample type. Overall study results and their limits: The amount of clinical and demographic metadata varied by source and participant and was provided uncurated.

With regard to this clone: Its antigen remains unidentified. Per-nucleotide qualities are absent, and no much larger clonotype sits a single base away.

TCRbeta CDR3 regions were amplified from genomic DNA by means of the immunoSEQ Assay, a bias-controlled multiplex PCR. On the authors' methods: Nucleated cell counts per sample were estimated from amplification of reference gene primers within the assay. To quantify the absolute abundance of each unique TCRbeta CDR3 rearrangement, sequence reads were collapsed and filtered. For each sample, productive Simpson clonality was calculated by taking the square root of Simpson's diversity index across productive rearrangements. TCRdb's version of the immuneACCESS table is confined to in-frame rearrangements and falls short of the full clone set. An unresolved V gene accounts for under half of the shortfall where checked; the remainder is of unknown origin. V and J calls and clone size follow that table, whereas D and trimming were derived from the DNA. In all, the sample holds tens of thousands of clones, and approximately 85% of those were seen once. 15% to 18% of the sample rests with the top ten.

CDR1 and CDR2, per the germline V gene (reference sequence), are SGHNT and YYREEE. V is pruned by 4 bases and J by 5 bases, leaving 1 base of the junction without a gene match. CDR3 length: 15 amino acids, cysteine to phenylalanine. Only the CDR3 DNA stays, 45 bases, in frame from base 1. The chain is assembled from TRBV5-4 and TRBJ2-1; TRBD2 matches 15 bases in the middle. This clonotype was obtained from a human donor in a cohort sampled during active COVID-19. The donor label of this sample is uncertain. Source material: peripheral blood. This receptor carries the CDR3 CASSRTSGGDNEQFF. The sequenced DNA is TGTGCCAGCAGCCGGACTAGCGGGGGGGACAATGAGCAGTTCTTC.